This T cell receptor beta chain was obtained from a study of chemoradiotherapy in HPV16-positive cancers. V gave up 0 bases and J gave up 6 bases, with 11 bases separating them. The CDR3 contains 14 residues. Per germline, CDR1 SGHRS and CDR2 YFSETQ. This table comes from immunoSEQ multiplex PCR, and its TCRdb copy is limited to in-frame clones, with some not included. This sample has 40,000 to 65,000 clones, with around 90% found just once. Source: blood, taken from a patient who underwent chemoradiotherapy. This sequence joins TRBV5-1 and TRBJ2-3; D uncertain. The origin of this receptor is a human donor with HPV-associated anogenital cancer. The CDR3 region has the DNA TGCGCCAGCAGCTTGGCCGGCCCAGCGGATACGCAGTATTTT. Translated: CASSLAGPADTQYF.